The present T cell receptor (beta chain) was sequenced within a study of T cells in lung cancer brain metastases. Clones were read by immunoSEQ multiplex PCR, and TCRdb kept only the in-frame ones, dropping some. The data show more than 5,000 clones, with approximately 87% seen just once and 9.2% held by the top ten. CDR3 length equals 14 residues. V was cut by 0 bases and J by 5 bases, with 10 bases left in between. Germline assignment: CDR1 SGHDN and CDR2 FVKESK. J is TRBJ1-1 and V is TRBV14; D not resolved. The receptor was isolated from a woman aged 45-65 years with non-small cell lung cancer that had spread to the brain. The sequencing sample was made of tumor tissue from a brain metastasis. The chain's CDR3 is CASSQDSGRTEAFF. The CDR3 DNA sequence: TGTGCCAGCAGCCAAGATTCGGGCAGGACTGAAGCTTTCTTT. Full variable domain (outside the CDR3, taken from reference TRBV14 and TRBJ1-1): EAGVTQFPSHSVIEKGQTVTLRCDPISGHDNLYWYRRVMGKEIKFLLHFVKESKQDESGMPNNRFLAERTGGTYSTLKVQPAELEDSGVYFCASSQDSGRTEAFFGQGTRLTVV.